A selection of T cell receptor beta chains follows, all from one sample in a study of blood T cell repertoires in COVID-19. TCRdb's copy holds only in-frame clones and misses some; the assay was immunoSEQ multiplex PCR. The table includes a few hundred thousand clones, nearly 90% detected once. Sequencing was performed on peripheral blood. Receptor source: a woman between 18 and 30 years old who had recovered from COVID-19. CDR3s include the opening cysteine and the closing phenylalanine or tryptophan. The D gene is left open where the match is weak. Rows may omit the clone size; those that give it use once, few, many or a size class.

clone size	V gene	D gene	J gene	CDR3 DNA	CDR3 protein
.	TRBV6-2/TRBV6-3	TRBD1	TRBJ2-7	TGTGCCAGCAGCCGCCCGACAGGGGTCTACGAGCAGTACTTC	CASSRPTGVYEQYF
.	TRBV9	TRBD2	TRBJ2-1	TGTGCCAGCAGTTCTACTAGCGGGAGGGATGAGCAGTTCTTC	CASSSTSGRDEQFF
.	TRBV19	.	TRBJ2-2	TGTGCCAGTAGTACCTTTTACCCCGGACAGTTTTCGAGGAGAACCGGGGAGCTGTTTTTT	CASSTFYPGQFSRRTGELFF
.	TRBV7-2	TRBD1	TRBJ1-2	TGTGCCAGCAGCTTAACGGGGACAGCGGGCTACACCTTC	CASSLTGTAGYTF
.	TRBV19	.	TRBJ1-2	TGTGCCAGTAGACCGGGACACTATGTCTACACCTTC	CASRPGHYVYTF
few	TRBV15	TRBD1	TRBJ1-6	TGTGCCACCAGCAGAGGCGGGACAGGCAATTCACCCCTCCACTTT	CATSRGGTGNSPLHF
.	TRBV7-8	.	TRBJ1-2	TGTGCCAGCAGCCCACCGTATGGAGGGTCGGCTGGCTACACCTTC	CASSPPYGGSAGYTF
.	TRBV13	.	TRBJ1-6	TGTGCCAGCAGCTTGGGACAAAATAATTCACCCCTCCACTTT	CASSLGQNNSPLHF
.	TRBV30	TRBD1	TRBJ1-5	TGTGCCTGGAGGAAATTTGGGACAGGAGAACCCTTTATCAATCAGCCCCAGCATTTT	CAWRKFGTGEPFINQPQHF
.	TRBV11-2	TRBD2	TRBJ2-7	TGTGCCAGCAGCTTTACTAGCGGGAGGATGTACGAGCAGTACTTC	CASSFTSGRMYEQYF
.	TRBV24-1	.	TRBJ1-1	TGTGCCACCAGTGACTCCGCCAGGCGCGCTTTCTTT	CATSDSARRAFF
.	TRBV2	TRBD2	TRBJ2-3	TGTGCCAGCAGTGAGGGACTAGCGGGGACGCAGTATTTT	CASSEGLAGTQYF
.	TRBV28	TRBD1	TRBJ1-2	TGTGCCAGCTCTCGACAGGGGTCTGGCTACACCTTC	CASSRQGSGYTF
.	TRBV29-1	TRBD2	TRBJ2-3	TGCAGCGTGATAGCGGGAAACACAGATACGCAGTATTTT	CSVIAGNTDTQYF